This paragraph reports one T cell receptor (beta chain). Original handling: The assay estimated nucleated cells by amplifying reference gene primers. Using immunoSEQ multiplex PCR, the repertoire was profiled, and TCRdb retains in-frame clones only, with some absent. V, J and clone size were drawn from that table, and D and trimming were deduced from the DNA. The repertoire consists of more than 85,000 clones, with roughly 90% occurring once and the leading ten covering approximately 1.6%. The entry originates in a study of blood T cell repertoires in COVID-19. Study context: Sites across the United States, Italy and Spain contributed samples from acute and convalescent COVID-19.

Losses at the gene ends were 0 bases for V and 0 bases for J; bases not matched to a gene: 9. Germline CDR1 and CDR2: LNHNV and YYDKDF (reference sequence). The CDR3 contains 19 residues. The source of this sequence is a man in his 60s with acute or convalescent COVID-19. Sample: peripheral blood. The chain joins TRBV15 to TRBJ2-1; 9 positions match TRBD1. The CDR3 protein is CATSRDLRGQGYSYNEQFF. The DNA for the CDR3 is TGTGCCACCAGCAGAGATCTGAGAGGACAGGGGTACTCCTACAATGAGCAGTTCTTC.